This paragraph covers one TCR beta chain sequence. Its antigen is still unknown. Within one base of it there is no much larger clone, and no base qualities were kept. Via the germline V gene, CDR1 is SGHVS and CDR2 FQNEAQ. From its cysteine to its phenylalanine, the CDR3 spans 13 amino acids. Only the CDR3 region is kept as DNA, spanning 39 bases read in frame from base 1. V is clipped by 7 bases and J by 3 bases, and the sequence between their germline boundaries is 13 bases long. The protocol used for the library was the immunoSEQ multiplex PCR assay. For the multiplex PCR, a mixture combining 60 forward primers for TCR Vbeta segments and 13 reverse primers for TCR Jbeta segments was used. Amplification of the CDR3 region of rearranged TCR beta genes was performed with a multiplex PCR assay on genomic DNA. Amplified TCR beta libraries were sequenced as 87-base-pair reads on the Illumina HiSeq System. Regarding the original processing steps: A later analysis tallied 75 million to 95 million unique TCR beta chains across the 550 to 850 repertoires, and around 9.9 million of those chains were shared by two or more donors. Raw reads were error-corrected and collapsed into unique sequences by a nearest-neighbor algorithm in which closely related sequences were merged to remove PCR and sequencing errors. To assign V, D and J gene segments, CDR3 sequences were aligned to IMGT reference sequences. For a sequence to be retained, at least a six-nucleotide match to both a V gene segment and a J gene segment was required. Rearrangements were classified as productive when the CDR3 lacked stop codons and remained in frame with V and J, and all other rearrangements were classified as non-productive. Following IMGT convention, CDR3 was defined as the stretch from the second conserved V-encoded cysteine to the conserved J-encoded phenylalanine. In an earlier analysis of around 540 of the donors, sequences lacking an unambiguous match to a single V gene segment were excluded. In an earlier analysis of approximately 560 of the donors, a V segment was called functional when productive rearrangements were above 56.7%, and segregating when the standard deviation between donors exceeded 5%. A statistical classification framework was built for diagnosing cytomegalovirus status from the catalog of TCR beta chain sequences. V and J gene assignment, in a later analysis, came from comparing TCR nucleotide sequences with IMGT/GENE-DB human TR gene sequences. In a later analysis, CDR3 sequences and most-parsimonious VDJ recombination scenarios were assigned using the TCRdist pipeline. In a later analysis, each TCR beta chain was defined by its CDR3 amino acid sequence together with its V-gene family, and reads lacking a unique V-gene family were excluded. To address suspected cross-contamination and a sequencing artifact, a later analysis removed approximately 600 highly shared, low-generation-probability nucleotide sequences. In a later analysis, a clonal expansion index was calculated for each public chain from normalized within-repertoire ranks of inferred template counts. In a later analysis, generation probabilities were computed using a VDJ recombination model fitted to out-of-frame rearrangements, and the results were checked against IGoR. In a later analysis, hypergeometric tests were used to score TCR-TCR, TCR-HLA and TCR-CMV co-occurrence, with a repertoire-size bias correction applied to TCR pairs. In a later analysis, false discovery rates were estimated by permuting HLA or CMV assignments 20 times. In a later analysis, co-occurring TCRs were grouped using DBSCAN, and TCRdist sequence similarity was added for clustering within HLA-allele-positive subsets. Repertoires with fewer than 30,000 or more than 120,000 public chains, plus five repertoires with anomalous nucleotide sharing, were excluded from co-occurrence clustering. Entries here come from immuneACCESS through TCRdb and include only in-frame sequences with V and J called. Some clones fail to appear in such tables; in the studies checked, an unresolved V gene covers under half of the shortfall, and the cause of the remainder is unknown. That table supplies the V and J calls and clone size; D and trimming were determined from the DNA. Counted in this sample were 310,000 or so clones; 80% to 90% of them appeared once. The ten largest account for roughly 2% of the sample.

In total, more than 500 healthy bone marrow donors made up the cohort. All cohort members were sampled while nominally healthy, although unrecorded immune exposures were likely present. The donor was CMV seronegative and was included in the group of a few hundred seronegative cohort members. A peripheral blood sample was collected from each donor, and TCR beta sequencing was performed on peripheral blood mononuclear cells. The Qiagen DNeasy Blood Extraction Kit was used to extract genomic DNA from the blood cell samples. The data derive from a study of cytomegalovirus exposure and HLA in healthy donors (dated by TCRdb to the late 2010s). For context, the study as a whole: According to an earlier analysis of 587 of the donors, about 180 million T cells yielded over 100 million unique TCR beta sequences and more than 250 Gb of sequence data. An early release covering over 500 HLA-typed donors comprised 300 to 350 gigabases of sequencing data and around 80 million unique TCR sequences. Of the roughly 400 genotyped donors, over 65% fell in the genetic ancestry cluster associated with self-reported Caucasian donors. The study was designed to test whether signatures of past pathogen exposure could be identified by cataloging public T cell receptors. Using immunosequencing, the study profiled T cell repertoires from 666 subjects and related those repertoires to cytomegalovirus serostatus. Along with the approximately 620-subject first cohort, a separate validation cohort of over a hundred different subjects was used. The study combined high-throughput TCR immunosequencing, statistical association of individual TCRs with disease status, and machine learning to predict cytomegalovirus infection status. In a later analysis, previously published TCR beta repertoires from about 670 donors were re-analyzed and high-resolution HLA genotyping was added so that TCR occurrence patterns could be studied. In the later analysis, no new phenotypic data were used to find candidate immune exposures; instead, reliance was placed on TCR beta sequences and their occurrence across donors. To decide whether each TCR beta V gene segment behaved as functional or pseudogenic, an earlier analysis of some 600 of the donors relied on high-throughput TCR beta sequencing. Donor age, sex, ethnicity and CMV serostatus were compiled alongside the repertoire data. Genome-wide SNP genotypes for about three fifths of the roughly 670 donors were used in a later genetic analysis, which treated that subset as a discovery cohort. All discovery cohort repertoires had been generated on a single sequencing platform. HLA typing covered class I and class II loci at four-digit resolution. Typing coverage differed by locus: A, B, C, DRB1 and DQB1 were typed in roughly 620-640 donors, DQA1 in around 500, DPA1 in nearly 610, and DPB1 in about 450. Four or five DR-DQ haplotypes were handled as single units for association and clustering, since linkage in the cohort was strong. On average, 235,054 unique TCR beta nucleotide sequences were sequenced per donor among 300 to 500 genotyped donors of the cohort, with about 17% of those sequences being non-productive. The paper's findings and limits, for the study overall: A later genetic analysis reported fewer N-insertions in productive TCRs among donors in an Asian-associated ancestry cluster than the roughly 700-donor mean. In a later analysis, HLA-associated TCR beta chains showed more clonal expansion and lower generation probabilities than non-associated chains that were equally common. Roughly uniform sequencing depth across donors was assumed in presence/absence analyses, although this assumption may not hold. An association between a missense DCLRE1C variant and V-gene and J-gene trimming of TCR beta chains was found in a later genetic analysis and replicated in an independent cohort. Assigning TCR associations to individual alleles was difficult when HLA alleles, especially DR and DQ, strongly co-occurred. A later analysis found that most CMV-associated TCR beta chains appeared HLA-restricted, with HLA associations seemingly driven largely by CMV exposure. Immune exposure information for the cohort was limited to CMV serostatus. In vitro tests confirmed that three of the cytomegalovirus-associated TCR beta chains recognize cytomegalovirus antigens. The classifier was reported to diagnose cytomegalovirus status with high specificity and sensitivity in both the original and validation cohorts. Linkage disequilibrium might explain the correlated functional status among segregating V segments, but an unknown experimental factor could not be excluded. The sequencing pipeline was judged likely to have produced a cluster of highly shared sequence variants as a technical artifact. Several of the top co-occurrence clusters appeared to be linked to parvovirus B19, influenza, CMV and Epstein-Barr virus, according to a later analysis. Only TCR beta chains were sequenced in this cohort, and the absence of alpha or paired-chain data limited detectable features. Some IMGT-functional V segments, including TRBV6-2 and TRBV6-3, could not be distinguished by the 87-base-pair reads and were therefore excluded. While some public TCRs were present in many individuals, most TCR sequences turned up only very rarely across donors. The authors suggested that the approach could potentially be generalized to other disease states and immunological phenotypes. According to a later analysis, TCR association rates differed among HLA loci, with DRB1 alleles showing the most associated TCRs and HLA-C alleles showing the fewest. The study gave a list of 150 to 200 TCR beta chains associated with cytomegalovirus. Because counts were too low, some 17 rarely observed V segments, including chromosome 9 orphons, were excluded from the earlier analysis of fewer than 650 of the donors. In an earlier analysis of over 550 of the donors, most TCR beta V segments were observed in productive rearrangements about 87% or about 30% of the time, broadly matching IMGT annotations. A later analysis associated about 17,000 TCR beta sequences with specific HLA alleles at a false discovery rate of 0.05. A further reported finding was that TCR beta sequences accurately predicted the HLA-A and HLA-B alleles for most subjects in the first cohort. Because HLA typing was missing for some donors at each locus, association tests included only the typed subset.

The sample consisted of PBMCs. This clonotype was obtained from a woman aged 18-29 years in good health and CMV-seronegative. The chain is encoded by TRBV7-8 joined to TRBJ2-7; matching of 5 bases hints at TRBD1 as the D gene. The CDR3 protein sequence reads: CASNPGSVYEQYF. At the DNA level, the sequence is TGTGCCAGCAACCCAGGGTCGGTCTACGAGCAGTACTTC.